Shown below are 20 T cell receptor beta chains from a single sample sequenced in a study of cytomegalovirus exposure and HLA in healthy donors (dated by TCRdb to the late 2010s). The method was the immunoSEQ multiplex PCR assay. TCRdb obtained this table from immuneACCESS and retained in-frame rearrangements with V and J assigned. These tables miss some clones; where compared with another copy, unresolved V genes account for less than half of the shortfall, and the remainder is unexplained. A total of some 45,000 clones appear in this sample, about 93% of them only once. The ten largest clones take up roughly 5.3% of the sample. Sequencing was carried out using PBMCs. These receptors were taken from a man aged 18 to 29 in good health and CMV-seronegative.

This CDR3 reads CASSPPSGGYNEQFF. DNA for the CDR3: TGTGCCAGCTCACCACCAAGCGGGGGGTACAATGAGCAGTTCTTC. The chain recombines TRBV18 with TRBJ2-1; the match to TRBD2 covers 9 bases. Germline V gene sequence: CDR1 KGHSH, CDR2 LQKENI. The J segment lost 4 bases and the V segment lost 0 bases, leaving 1 base of the junction unmatched. The CDR3 extends over 15 amino acids. The full variable domain, rest sourced from reference TRBV18 and TRBJ2-1, is NAGVMQNPRHLVRRRGQEARLRCSPMKGHSHVYWYRQLPEEGLKFMVYLQKENIIDESGMPKERFSAEFPKEGPSILRIQQVVRGDSAAYFCASSPPSGGYNEQFFGPGTRLTVL.

The chain carries TRBV9 and TRBJ2-1, with TRBD1 matching 9 bases. The CDR3 spans 16 residues. Germline CDR1 is SGDLS and CDR2 is YYNGEE. V was pared by 2 bases and J by 9 bases, with 12 bases of the junction left unmatched. CDR3 residues: CASSVRTGTGTGEQFF. The CDR3 coding sequence is TGTGCCAGCAGCGTTCGGACCGGGACAGGGACTGGTGAGCAGTTCTTC.

The chain joins TRBV10-3 to TRBJ2-7, with TRBD1 identical over 11 bases. The V gene end was trimmed by 3 bases and the J gene end by 6 bases; junction bases not matched to a gene: 4. The CDR3 contains 14 residues. CDR1 is ENHRY and CDR2 is SYGVKD in the germline V gene. The CDR3 sequence is CAISEAGTGGEQYF. CDR3 in DNA: TGTGCCATCAGTGAAGCCGGGACAGGGGGCGAGCAGTACTTC.

V usage is TRBV23-1 and J usage is TRBJ1-5, with 11 bases that match TRBD1. TRBV23-1 is an ORF, and what it does is uncertain. The CDR3 is made up of 16 amino acids. V was clipped by 4 bases and J by 3 bases; unmatched bases: 5. CDR3 region: CASSPGQGATNQPQHF. In DNA form, the CDR3 reads TGCGCCAGCAGTCCCGGACAGGGGGCTACCAATCAGCCCCAGCATTTT.

V gene TRBV29-1 combines with J gene TRBJ2-5; 10 bases fit TRBD1. Germline V gene sequence: CDR1 SQVTM, CDR2 ANQGSEA. This CDR3 has 12 amino acids. With V trimmed by 6 bases and J by 4 bases, 2 bases remained unmatched. The CDR3 DNA follows: TGCAGCGTGGACAGGGGGGTAGAGACCCAGTACTTC. This encodes CSVDRGVETQYF.

J is TRBJ1-2 and V is TRBV12-5, with D possibly being TRBD1 (5 bases). Trimming left V 2 bases short and J 8 bases short, with 18 bases between. The CDR3 is 15 residues long. Per germline, CDR1 LGHNT and CDR2 FRNRAP. CDR3 loop: CASGLPGRGVVGYTF. Written as DNA, the CDR3 is TGTGCTAGTGGTTTGCCAGGGCGGGGTGTAGTAGGCTACACCTTC.

The rearrangement joins TRBV4-1 to TRBJ1-2, with TRBD1 identical over 10 bases. CDR3 length equals 14 residues. In germline, CDR1 is MGHRA, CDR2 YSYEKL. Trimming removed 3 bases from V and 10 bases from J; junction bases left unmatched: 8. The CDR3 region is CASSHDRGRRDYTF. The CDR3 bases are TGCGCCAGCAGCCATGACAGGGGGCGAAGAGACTACACCTTC.

The CDR3, as DNA: TGTGCCAGCAGTTCCACTAGAGGTTGGACCGGGGAGCTGTTTTTT. Translated: CASSSTRGWTGELFF. The genes are TRBV28 and TRBJ2-2; TRBD2 might be the D (5 bases). The CDR3 runs to 15 residues. The germline CDR1 and CDR2 sequences are MDHEN and SYDVKM. The V end was cut by 4 bases, the J end by 5 bases, with 14 bases between.

CDR3 sequence reads: CASSRRTSEKETQYF. CDR3 bases: TGTGCCAGCAGCAGGAGGACTAGCGAGAAAGAGACCCAGTACTTC. This chain connects TRBV11-3 to TRBJ2-5, with 9 bases aligning to TRBD2. Germline V gives CDR1 SGHNT, CDR2 YENEEA. V lost 5 bases, J lost 3 bases, and 7 bases stayed unmatched. The CDR3 has 15 amino acids.

V is TRBV10-3 and J is TRBJ1-2; no clear D gene. The CDR3 sequence is 16 residues long. The germline V gene encodes CDR1 ENHRY and CDR2 SYGVKD. V dropped 2 bases and J dropped 0 bases, with 13 bases sitting between them. The CDR3 reads CAISEGPSGTNYGYTF. CDR3 nucleotides: TGTGCCATCAGTGAGGGCCCGTCAGGCACTAACTATGGCTACACCTTC.

The V and J genes are TRBV4-2 and TRBJ2-6; TRBD1 agrees at 7 bases. This CDR3 contains 18 residues. Germline CDR1 reads LGHNA; CDR2 reads YNFKEQ. The J segment lost 0 bases and the V segment lost 0 bases, leaving 5 bases of the junction unmatched. The CDR3 coding sequence is TGTGCCAGCAGCCAAGATTGGACAGGCGCCTCTGGGGCCAACGTCCTGACTTTC. This sequence encodes CASSQDWTGASGANVLTF.

This rearrangement joins TRBV6-5 to TRBJ1-6; D is perhaps TRBD1 (6 bases). The CDR3 totals 14 residues. Per germline, CDR1 MNHEY and CDR2 SVGAGI. V shed 2 bases and J shed 8 bases, with 10 bases lying between them. CDR3 bases: TGTGCCAGCAGTTACCCCGACAGGTATTCACCCCTCCACTTT. Translation: CASSYPDRYSPLHF.

This chain joins TRBV5-6 and TRBJ1-1, with unresolved D. Germline CDR1 reads SGHDT; CDR2 reads YYEEEE. With 0 bases removed from V and 4 bases from J, the gap between germline ends came to 13 bases. The CDR3 has 15 amino acids. The CDR3 DNA reads as TGTGCCAGCAGCTTGGGGGCACTCGATGGCACTGAAGCTTTCTTT. Translating gives CASSLGALDGTEAFF.

This sequence joins TRBV28 and TRBJ2-5; possible D gene TRBD2, 6 bases. V was trimmed by 3 bases and J by 0 bases, leaving 8 bases between them. Germline V gene data show CDR1 as MDHEN and CDR2 as SYDVKM. The CDR3 length is 14 residues. The CDR3 sequence is CASSLGGYQETQYF. The CDR3 DNA reads TGTGCCAGCAGTTTGGGAGGATACCAAGAGACCCAGTACTTC.

The V and J genes are TRBV19 and TRBJ2-3; TRBD2 aligns across 8 bases. CDR3 size: 14 residues. With 3 bases clipped from V and 2 bases from J, the junction kept 1 base outside the gene matches. CDR1 and CDR2 (germline): LNHDA, SQIVND (reference sequence). CDR3 DNA sequence: TGTGCCAGTAGTATCGGGGGGGCCACAGATACGCAGTATTTT. This encodes CASSIGGATDTQYF.

The J gene is TRBJ1-5, the V gene TRBV6-1, with D perhaps TRBD1 (6 bases). Looked up from germline, CDR1 is MNHNS and CDR2 is SASEGT. V lost 5 bases to trimming and J lost 2 bases, with 13 bases between them. The CDR3 runs 15 residues. This CDR3 reads CASSPTGIRNQPQHF. The CDR3 DNA sequence: TGTGCCAGCAGTCCCACAGGGATTCGCAATCAGCCCCAGCATTTT.

This chain links TRBV7-6 with TRBJ2-5; tentative D call: TRBD2 (6 bases). Looked up from germline, CDR1 is SGHVS and CDR2 is FNYEAQ. V lost 5 bases and J 2 bases, leaving 24 bases between the germline ends. The CDR3 contains 18 residues. The CDR3 region is CASSRTTRDGGGQETQYF. The CDR3 region has the DNA TGTGCCAGCAGCAGGACTACACGGGACGGGGGTGGACAAGAGACCCAGTACTTC.

The rearrangement links TRBV7-2 to TRBJ1-5; 9 nucleotides line up with TRBD1. Germline trimming cut 2 bases from V and 1 base from J; bases unmatched to any gene: 3. This CDR3 is 16 amino acids long. CDR1 and CDR2 from the germline V gene are SGHTA and FQGNSA. The chain's CDR3 is CASSLTGGRSNQPQHF. As DNA, the CDR3 is TGTGCCAGCAGCTTAACAGGGGGCCGGAGCAATCAGCCCCAGCATTTT.

The chain uses TRBV7-2 and TRBJ2-7, with D possibly TRBD1 on 5 matching bases. V dropped 3 bases and J dropped 4 bases, with 7 bases sitting between them. The V gene's germline CDR1 is SGHTA and CDR2 FQGNSA. The CDR3 length is 12 residues. Here the CDR3 DNA reads TGTGCCAGCAGCTTCCAGGGATACGAGCAGTACTTC. Its translation: CASSFQGYEQYF.

This chain uses TRBV7-3 with TRBJ2-3, with 10 bases lining up with TRBD2. J was trimmed by 4 bases and V by 1 base; bases with no gene match: 2. Germline assignment: CDR1 SGHTA and CDR2 FQGTGA. The CDR3 has 15 amino acids. In nucleotides, the CDR3 is TGTGCCAGCAGCTTAAGCGGGACTAGCGCAGATACGCAGTATTTT. Translating gives CASSLSGTSADTQYF.